The 8 T cell receptor beta chains in this list originate from one sample, sequenced in a study of cytomegalovirus exposure and HLA in healthy donors. Amplification used 60 Vbeta primers and 13 Jbeta primers. Here immunoSEQ multiplex PCR was the method, and the copy in TCRdb shows in-frame clones only, minus some. In all, the sample yields about 130,000 clones. The specimen sequenced was PBMCs. The receptors stem from a man younger than 35 in good health and CMV-seronegative.

V usage is TRBV18 and J usage is TRBJ2-7; TRBD1 matches 7 bases. Germline V lookup: CDR1 KGHSH, CDR2 LQKENI. The CDR3 has 15 residues. V dropped 3 bases and J dropped 5; count of bases not matched to a gene: 10. CDR3 protein: CASSPLLDRRHEQYF. Written as DNA, the CDR3 is TGTGCCAGCTCACCGTTATTGGACAGGAGACACGAGCAGTACTTC.

The chain joins TRBV7-8 to TRBJ2-7, with D unresolved. Trimming removed 2 bases from V and 0 bases from J, with 8 bases in between. CDR1 SGHVS and CDR2 FQNEAQ come from the germline V gene. This CDR3 comprises 14 residues. The CDR3 protein is CASSLSGYSYEQYF. The CDR3 bases are TGTGCCAGCAGCTTATCCGGGTACTCCTACGAGCAGTACTTC.

The rearrangement joins TRBV30 to TRBJ1-2, with a possible D match to TRBD1 (5 bases). Germline CDR1 GTSNPN, CDR2 SVGIG (reference sequence). The CDR3 extends over 14 amino acids. V gave up 3 bases and J gave up 5 bases, with 16 bases separating them. The CDR3 here is CAWRVEAGKYGYTF. CDR3 coding DNA: TGTGCCTGGAGAGTAGAGGCAGGGAAATATGGCTACACCTTC.

The chain links TRBV19 to TRBJ2-7, with 7 positions matching TRBD1. V dropped 7 bases and J dropped 3; count of bases not matched to a gene: 3. CDR1 is LNHDA, CDR2 SQIVND, per germline (reference sequence). The CDR3 is made up of 12 amino acids. The CDR3, as DNA: TGTGCCAGTAAGGGACAGAACTACGAGCAGTACTTC. This sequence encodes CASKGQNYEQYF.

The J gene is TRBJ1-2, the V gene TRBV30; D is ambiguous. The CDR3 covers 11 residues. V was shortened by 1 base and J by 8 bases, with 8 bases between the two germline ends. CDR1 and CDR2 from the germline V gene are GTSNPN and SVGIG (reference sequence). CDR3 amino acids: CAWSGSAGYTF. For the CDR3, the DNA is TGTGCCTGGAGTGGGAGTGCCGGCTACACCTTC.

V gene TRBV27 combines with J gene TRBJ2-1, with TRBD2 matching 8 bases. The V gene end was trimmed by 7 bases and the J gene end by 8 bases; junction bases not matched to a gene: 13. CDR3 size: 15 residues. The V gene's germline CDR1 is MNHEY and CDR2 SMNVEV (reference sequence). The CDR3: CASTPRGGGIDEQFF. In DNA form, the CDR3 reads TGTGCCAGCACGCCCCGGGGCGGGGGGATCGATGAGCAGTTCTTC.

Here the CDR3 reads CASMRQYTDTQYF. CDR3 nucleotides: TGTGCCAGCATGCGACAGTACACAGATACGCAGTATTTT. The J gene is TRBJ2-3, the V gene TRBV6-1, with D possibly being TRBD1 (5 bases). CDR3 length equals 13 residues. Germline V lookup: CDR1 MNHNS, CDR2 SASEGT. V was trimmed by 7 bases and J by 2 bases, leaving 10 bases between them.

The V and J genes are TRBV19 and TRBJ1-1; D unclear. Deletions cut 3 bases from V and 11 bases from J, with 16 bases between. In germline, CDR1 is LNHDA, CDR2 SQIVND (reference sequence). The CDR3 is 13 amino acids. Here the CDR3 reads CASSIGREFQAFF. The CDR3 DNA sequence: TGTGCCAGTAGTATCGGGAGGGAATTTCAGGCTTTCTTT. Filled out from reference TRBV19 and TRBJ1-1, the complete variable domain reads DGGITQSPKYLFRKEGQNVTLSCEQNLNHDAMYWYRQDPGQGLRLIYYSQIVNDFQKGDIAEGYSVSREKKESFPLTVTSAQKNPTAFYLCASSIGREFQAFFGQGTRLTVV.